The next 23 T cell receptor beta chains were all read from a single sample in a study of beta chain features in type 1 diabetes. General observations from the study: Among patients with Type 1 diabetes, TCRB CDR3s were moderately but significantly shorter in every one of the four CD4+ subsets.

The investigators reverse transcribed all of the isolated RNA, so they sequenced expressed TCRB transcripts. Measured with immunoSEQ multiplex PCR; TCRdb has only the in-frame clones, and not every one. The sample has approximately 43,000 clones; about 66% are singletons. What these receptors recognize is not known. The sample was Tregs from blood. All receptors derive from a man aged 25-45 years with type 1 diabetes. Some clones in this sample may be carry-over from other donors' samples.

The V gene is TRBV5-1, the J gene TRBJ2-3; 7 bases agree with TRBD2. Germline CDR1 reads SGHRS; CDR2 reads YFSETQ. The CDR3 length is 15 residues. V trimming: 4 bases; J trimming: 1 base; junction bases outside the gene matches: 6. CDR3: CASSRGGIGTDTQYF. In DNA form, the CDR3 reads TGCGCCAGCAGCAGGGGAGGGATCGGCACAGATACGCAGTATTTT.

As regards this clone: Germline and junction disagree at one end, which may indicate a read error. The J gene is TRBJ2-1, the V gene TRBV29-1; TRBD1 matches at 7 bases. The CDR3 runs 11 residues. Germline assignment: CDR1 SQVTM and CDR2 ANQGSEA. CDR3 loop: CGVSGGPLIFF. CDR3 DNA sequence: TGCGGCGTGTCAGGGGGTCCTTTAATCTTCTTC.

This chain uses TRBV13 with TRBJ2-7; no definite D call. The ends were cut back, 5 bases at V and 6 bases at J, with 17 bases in the middle. This CDR3 region has 14 residues. Germline V gene lookup returns CDR1 PRHDT and CDR2 FYEKMQ (reference sequence). In nucleotides, the CDR3 is TGTGCCAGCAGCCTCTTAGTGTCCTACGGCGAGCAGTACTTC. This encodes CASSLLVSYGEQYF.

This clone was seen more than once but under ten times. Other DNA sequences in the sample encode the same CDR3. The rearrangement links TRBV5-4 to TRBJ1-3; maybe TRBD1 (5 bases). Germline assignment: CDR1 SGHNT and CDR2 YYREEE (reference sequence). The CDR3 has 15 amino acids. Deletions cut 3 bases from V and 4 bases from J, with 14 bases between. The DNA for the CDR3 is TGTGCCAGCAGCTCGGGAGGGGTTACGGGAAACACCATATATTTT. Translation gives CASSSGGVTGNTIYF.

The chain uses TRBV7-8 and TRBJ2-3; D might be TRBD1 (6 bases). Trimming stripped 1 base from V and 7 bases from J, with 9 bases between. CDR1 is SGHVS, CDR2 FQNEAQ, per germline. The length of the CDR3 is 13 residues. The CDR3 loop reads CASSLDWGHTQYF. CDR3 nucleotides: TGTGCCAGCAGCTTAGATTGGGGGCATACGCAGTATTTT.

The V and J genes are TRBV7-2 and TRBJ2-2; D may be TRBD1 (7 bases). Germline V gives CDR1 SGHTA, CDR2 FQGNSA. The length of the CDR3 is 16 residues. V was trimmed by 5 bases and J by 4 bases, leaving 17 bases between them. Written as DNA, the CDR3 is TGTGCCAGCAGCCCCCAACAGGGGCGGGGCACCGGGGAGCTGTTTTTT. Translating it yields CASSPQQGRGTGELFF.

The chain employs TRBV6-1 and TRBJ2-7; D gene unclear. CDR3 length: 14 amino acids. V was trimmed by 9 bases and J by 2 bases, leaving 17 bases between them. The germline V gene has CDR1 MNHNS and CDR2 SASEGT. The DNA of the CDR3 is TGTGCCAGTAGTATGGTACTAATTACCTACGAGCAGTACTTC. Translated: CASSMVLITYEQYF.

V usage is TRBV18 and J usage is TRBJ1-3; D gene ambiguous. The CDR3 loop spans 15 amino acids. Germline assignment: CDR1 KGHSH and CDR2 LQKENI. Trimming stripped 3 bases from V and 4 bases from J, with 13 bases between. The CDR3: CASSPPSGRGNTIYF. CDR3 in DNA: TGTGCCAGCTCACCTCCATCGGGAAGAGGAAACACCATATATTTT.

This clone was recorded once. The sample carries other DNA sequences with the same CDR3. The rearrangement links TRBV6-4 to TRBJ1-5, with D possibly matching TRBD1 (6 bases). Trimming removed 3 bases from V and 6 bases from J, with 9 bases in between. This CDR3 has 13 amino acids. The germline CDR1 and CDR2 sequences are MRHNA and SNTAGT. DNA for the CDR3: TGTGCCAGCAGTGAACAGGGCGGTCAGCCCCAGCATTTT. Residues: CASSEQGGQPQHF.

This chain links TRBV9 with TRBJ2-1, with 7 bases lining up with TRBD1. CDR1 is SGDLS and CDR2 is YYNGEE in the germline V gene. This CDR3 has 15 residues. Unmatched junction bases numbered 7, after V lost 4 bases and J lost 3 bases. CDR3: CASSLTGDGYNEQFF. The CDR3 DNA sequence: TGTGCCAGCAGCCTTACAGGGGACGGCTACAATGAGCAGTTCTTC.

CDR3 sequence (DNA): TGTGCCAGCAGCCAAGGGACAGGCACAGATACGCAGTATTTT. Protein: CASSQGTGTDTQYF. V gene TRBV4-2 combines with J gene TRBJ2-3, with D tentatively TRBD1 (6 bases). Per the germline V gene, CDR1 is LGHNA and CDR2 is YNFKEQ. Trimming stripped 1 base from V and 1 base from J, with 6 bases between. CDR3 size: 14 residues.

This clone was counted only a few times. The CDR3 region is CASSGQGGGEKLFF. For the CDR3, the DNA is TGTGCCAGCAGCGGACAGGGGGGAGGCGAAAAACTGTTTTTT. The chain is built from TRBV7-9 and TRBJ1-4; 10 bases agree with TRBD1. The CDR3 length is 14 residues. Germline V lookup: CDR1 SEHNR, CDR2 FQNEAQ (reference sequence). V was pared by 5 bases and J by 8 bases, with 5 bases of the junction left unmatched.

The rearrangement joins TRBV5-1 to TRBJ2-1; 7 nucleotides match TRBD2. There are 15 residues in the CDR3. Germline trimming cut 0 bases from V and 7 bases from J; bases unmatched to any gene: 7. Germline V CDR1 and CDR2: SGHRS, YFSETQ. The CDR3 spells CASSLVPGGSNEQFF. CDR3 nucleotides: TGCGCCAGCAGCTTGGTCCCGGGGGGATCGAATGAGCAGTTCTTC. Full variable domain (missing parts from reference TRBV5-1 and TRBJ2-1): KAGVTQTPRYLIKTRGQQVTLSCSPISGHRSVSWYQQTPGQGLQFLFEYFSETQRNKGNFPGRFSGRQFSNSRSEMNVSTLELGDSALYLCASSLVPGGSNEQFFGPGTRLTVL.

This clone was counted a single time. This chain uses TRBV5-4 with TRBJ1-6; TRBD1 matches at 7 bases. Germline lookup yields CDR1 SGHNT and CDR2 YYREEE (reference sequence). Losses at the gene ends were 5 bases for V and 10 bases for J; bases not matched to a gene: 12. CDR3 length: 15 amino acids. CDR3 sequence reads: CASSVTTGIGSPLHF. The CDR3 nucleotides read TGTGCCAGCAGTGTCACGACAGGGATTGGATCACCCCTCCACTTT. Filled out from reference TRBV5-4 and TRBJ1-6, the complete variable domain reads ETGVTQSPTHLIKTRGQQVTLRCSSQSGHNTVSWYQQALGQGPQFIFQYYREEENGRGNFPPRFSGLQFPNYSSELNVNALELDDSALYLCASSVTTGIGSPLHFGNGTRLTVT.

This chain connects TRBV19 to TRBJ2-1; D is unclear. The CDR3 totals 13 residues. The germline CDR1 and CDR2 sequences are LNHDA and SQIVND (reference sequence). Trimming shortened V by 3 bases and J by 3 bases, and 6 bases separated the two germline ends. In nucleotides, the CDR3 is TGTGCCAGTAGTATGGCTTTCTACAATGAGCAGTTCTTC. Its protein product is CASSMAFYNEQFF. Combining the CDR3 with reference TRBV19 and TRBJ2-1 gives the whole variable domain DGGITQSPKYLFRKEGQNVTLSCEQNLNHDAMYWYRQDPGQGLRLIYYSQIVNDFQKGDIAEGYSVSREKKESFPLTVTSAQKNPTAFYLCASSMAFYNEQFFGPGTRLTVL.

This clone was seen only a few times. The chain links TRBV6-5 to TRBJ1-3, with D tentatively TRBD1 (6 bases). Trimming stripped 0 bases from V and 3 bases from J, with 9 bases between. The CDR3 length is 15 residues. From germline, CDR1 is MNHEY and CDR2 SVGAGI. The CDR3: CASSYSRTVGNTIYF. The CDR3 DNA sequence: TGTGCCAGCAGTTACTCCCGGACAGTTGGAAACACCATATATTTT.

The chain couples TRBV5-4 to TRBJ2-7; 11 nucleotides match TRBD2. Losses at the gene ends were 4 bases for V and 0 bases for J; bases not matched to a gene: 6. This CDR3 has 16 amino acids. Germline CDR1 SGHNT, CDR2 YYREEE (reference sequence). Here the CDR3 reads CASSAASGGPSYEQYF. CDR3 nucleotides: TGTGCCAGCAGCGCCGCTAGCGGGGGGCCCTCCTACGAGCAGTACTTC.

There are a few counts of this clone. The V call is TRBV7-9, the J call TRBJ2-7, with 9 bases aligning to TRBD1. There are 15 residues in the CDR3. CDR1 and CDR2 (germline): SEHNR, FQNEAQ (reference sequence). The V gene end was trimmed by 4 bases and the J gene end by 7 bases; junction bases not matched to a gene: 11. The CDR3 here is CASSYPGTGKEEQYF. DNA for the CDR3: TGTGCCAGCAGCTACCCGGGGACAGGGAAGGAGGAGCAGTACTTC. Based on the CDR3 plus reference TRBV7-9 and TRBJ2-7, the full variable domain is DTGVSQNPRHKITKRGQNVTFRCDPISEHNRLYWYRQTLGQGPEFLTYFQNEAQLEKSRLLSDRFSAERPKGSFSTLEIQRTEQGDSAMYLCASSYPGTGKEEQYFGPGTRLTVT.

The chain employs TRBV5-6 and TRBJ2-1; TRBD1 matches 9 bases. The CDR3 is made up of 16 amino acids. The germline CDR1 and CDR2 sequences are SGHDT and YYEEEE. With V trimmed by 4 bases and J by 3 bases, 8 bases remained unmatched. The CDR3 sequence: CASSSTRQGGYNEQFF. The CDR3, as DNA: TGTGCCAGCAGCAGCACCCGACAGGGGGGCTACAATGAGCAGTTCTTC.

The rearrangement joins TRBV6-6 to TRBJ1-1; the match to TRBD1 covers 7 bases. The germline V gene encodes CDR1 MNHNY and CDR2 SVGAGI (reference sequence). This CDR3 spans 11 amino acids. V gave up 6 bases and J gave up 9 bases; unmatched junction bases: 4. In nucleotides, the CDR3 is TGTGCCAGCAGACGACAGGGCCAAGCTTTCTTT. Translation gives CASRRQGQAFF.

There are a few counts of this clone. The chain links TRBV6-6 to TRBJ2-1; 11 nucleotides match TRBD2. The CDR3 loop spans 15 amino acids. The V gene's germline CDR1 is MNHNY and CDR2 SVGAGI (reference sequence). The J segment lost 7 bases and the V segment lost 6 bases, leaving 8 bases of the junction unmatched. The CDR3 DNA reads TGTGCCAGCAGAGTACTAGCGGGGGCAAAGAATGAGCAGTTCTTC. It specifies CASRVLAGAKNEQFF.

The chain has TRBV18 and TRBJ2-5; 7 bases match TRBD1. Germline CDR1 is KGHSH and CDR2 is LQKENI. CDR3 length: 14 amino acids. J gave up 2 bases and V 2 bases, and 2 bases lay outside the gene matches. The CDR3 DNA sequence: TGTGCCAGCTCACCAATCAGGGGGCAAGAGACCCAGTACTTC. It codes for CASSPIRGQETQYF. Full variable domain (rest looked up from reference TRBV18 and TRBJ2-5): NAGVMQNPRHLVRRRGQEARLRCSPMKGHSHVYWYRQLPEEGLKFMVYLQKENIIDESGMPKERFSAEFPKEGPSILRIQQVVRGDSAAYFCASSPIRGQETQYFGPGTRLLVL.

J is TRBJ2-2 and V is TRBV6-1; tentative D call: TRBD1 (6 bases). V was trimmed by 6 bases and J by 4 bases, leaving 12 bases between them. The CDR3 has 14 amino acids. Per germline, CDR1 MNHNS and CDR2 SASEGT. The CDR3 loop is CASRDPTGTGELFF. In DNA form, the CDR3 reads TGTGCCAGCAGGGACCCGACAGGCACCGGGGAGCTGTTTTTT.